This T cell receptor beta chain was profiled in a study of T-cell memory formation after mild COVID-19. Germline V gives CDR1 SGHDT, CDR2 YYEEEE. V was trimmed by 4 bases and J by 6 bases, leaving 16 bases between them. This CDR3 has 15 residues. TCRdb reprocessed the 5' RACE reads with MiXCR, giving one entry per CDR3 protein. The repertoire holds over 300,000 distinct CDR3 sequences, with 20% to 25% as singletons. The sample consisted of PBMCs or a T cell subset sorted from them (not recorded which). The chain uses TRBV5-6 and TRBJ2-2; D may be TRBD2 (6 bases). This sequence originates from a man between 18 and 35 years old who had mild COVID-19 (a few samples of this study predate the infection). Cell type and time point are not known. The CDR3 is CASSPSGLIAGELFF. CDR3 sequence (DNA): TGTGCCAGCAGCCCGTCGGGACTGATCGCCGGGGAGCTGTTTTTT.